This note documents a single TCR beta chain sequence. Its antigen is as yet unknown. The data derive from a study of yellow fever vaccine responses in identical twins. Study outcomes and limitations: The authors reported partly convergent, partly personalized vaccine responses in identical twins.

TCRdb re-called the RT-PCR reads with MiXCR, one entry per CDR3 protein. The sample includes about 9,000 distinct CDR3 sequences, around four fifths seen only once; the top ten take under 2.5%. The input for sequencing was T cells from blood (PBMCs), unsorted or a sorted subset (not recorded which), taken before or after yellow fever vaccination (not recorded which). This TCR derives from a woman aged 18-29 years who received the yellow fever vaccine.

The CDR3 reads CASLGGAGELFF. As DNA, the CDR3 is TGTGCCAGCCTAGGGGGGGCCGGGGAGCTGTTTTTT. The V gene is TRBV28, the J gene TRBJ2-2, with a possible D match to TRBD2 (7 bases). V shed 8 bases and J shed 6 bases, with 10 bases lying between them. CDR3 length: 12 residues. In germline, CDR1 is MDHEN, CDR2 SYDVKM.